This TCR beta chain was profiled in a study of radiation and T cells in renal cell carcinoma. Clones were sequenced by immunoSEQ multiplex PCR, and TCRdb holds only the in-frame ones, with some missing. This table has around 160,000 clones, about 88% appearing once. The time point denotes: baseline pretreatment blood. Described treatment: 15 Gy SBRT to primary tumor, nephrectomy 4 weeks later. Trimming cost V 7 bases and J 0 bases, with 9 bases left between them. The CDR3 consists of 14 residues. From germline, CDR1 is SGHTA and CDR2 FQGNSA. The V gene is TRBV7-2, the J gene TRBJ1-4; the D is unclear. The TCR was taken from a woman between 65 and 79 years old with renal cell carcinoma. The sequences come from blood, collected from a patient whose treatment included radiotherapy and nephrectomy. The CDR3 spells CASTWTATNEKLFF. The CDR3 DNA sequence: TGTGCCAGCACTTGGACTGCAACTAATGAAAAACTGTTTTTT.